The next 18 T cell receptor beta chains were all read from a single sample in a study of T cells after yellow fever vaccination. TCRdb analysed the 5' RACE reads with MiXCR anew, one entry per CDR3 protein. Among hundreds of thousands of distinct CDR3 sequences listed, 21% were seen once. Sample: PBMCs, taken roughly 20 days after the first yellow fever vaccination. These receptors all come from a young man who received the YFV17D yellow fever vaccine.

The rearrangement links TRBV27 to TRBJ2-3; D is perhaps TRBD1 (5 bases). CDR1 and CDR2 (germline): MNHEY, SMNVEV (reference sequence). V lost 3 bases, J lost 4 bases, and 14 bases lay in between. This CDR3 region has 15 residues. The CDR3 coding sequence is TGTGCCAGCAGTTTTATCAGGGCTGGGGCAGATACGCAGTATTTT. Residues: CASSFIRAGADTQYF.

This clonotype was recorded a few times. The gene calls are TRBV20-1 and TRBJ2-1; D gene uncertain. Germline CDR1 DFQATT, CDR2 SNEGSKA (reference sequence). The CDR3 consists of 12 residues. Trimming left V 7 bases short and J 2 bases short, with 9 bases between. In DNA, the CDR3 is TGCAGTGAACTTAGGACCTACAATGAGCAGTTCTTC. This gives the protein CSELRTYNEQFF.

The chain couples TRBV4-3 to TRBJ2-3; D may be TRBD2 (6 bases). V shed 4 bases and J shed 4 bases, with 9 bases lying between them. Germline V gene sequence: CDR1 LGHNA, CDR2 YSLEER. This CDR3 is 13 amino acids long. DNA for the CDR3: TGCGCCAGCAGCCCCCGGGACTCAGATACGCAGTATTTT. Amino acid sequence: CASSPRDSDTQYF.

In this sample, this clonotype turned up many times. The chain links TRBV12-3 or TRBV12-4 to TRBJ2-2; the match to TRBD1 covers 7 bases. This CDR3 contains 15 residues. Unmatched junction bases numbered 6, after V lost 6 bases and J lost 2 bases. CDR3 protein: CASRYGTVNTGELFF. Written as DNA, the CDR3 is TGTGCCAGCAGATACGGGACAGTCAACACCGGGGAGCTGTTTTTT.

This clonotype has a count of ten or more. This chain connects TRBV5-1 to TRBJ2-7; 8 bases line up with TRBD1. CDR1 and CDR2 from the germline V gene are SGHRS and YFSETQ. The CDR3 extends over 18 amino acids. With V trimmed by 5 bases and J by 3 bases, 19 bases remained unmatched. The CDR3 loop is CASRGSGQGPFGGYEQYF. In nucleotides, the CDR3 is TGCGCCAGCAGGGGGTCCGGACAGGGTCCTTTCGGTGGCTACGAGCAGTACTTC. Supplemented by reference TRBV5-1 and TRBJ2-7, the full variable domain reads KAGVTQTPRYLIKTRGQQVTLSCSPISGHRSVSWYQQTPGQGLQFLFEYFSETQRNKGNFPGRFSGRQFSNSRSEMNVSTLELGDSALYLCASRGSGQGPFGGYEQYFGPGTRLTVT.

The sample holds a few counts of this clonotype. The chain couples TRBV20-1 to TRBJ1-5, with D unresolved. Germline V CDR1 and CDR2: DFQATT, SNEGSKA (reference sequence). V was cut by 3 bases and J by 4 bases, with 7 bases left in between. This CDR3 has 12 residues. This CDR3 reads CSASNGNQPQHF. DNA for the CDR3: TGCAGTGCTAGTAACGGGAATCAGCCCCAGCATTTT.

This clonotype was picked up a small number of times. V usage is TRBV7-2 and J usage is TRBJ2-1; 10 bases align to TRBD2. The V gene end was trimmed by 3 bases and the J gene end by 4 bases; junction bases not matched to a gene: 9. CDR1 SGHTA and CDR2 FQGNSA come from the germline V gene. This CDR3 region has 17 residues. The CDR3 DNA sequence: TGTGCCAGCAGCTTCGAGCCTAGCGGGGGCTCTTACAATGAGCAGTTCTTC. Residues: CASSFEPSGGSYNEQFF.

This clonotype was seen a few times. This chain joins TRBV10-1 and TRBJ2-7; D is possibly TRBD1 (5 bases). V lost 9 bases and J 6 bases, leaving 6 bases between the germline ends. The germline V gene encodes CDR1 WNHNN and CDR2 SYGVQD (reference sequence). This CDR3 contains 9 residues. The chain's CDR3 is CARGVEQYV. The CDR3 region has the DNA TGCGCCAGAGGGGTCGAGCAGTACGTC.

The V and J genes are TRBV9 and TRBJ2-3; D is unresolved. The V and J ends lost 4 bases and 4 bases respectively, with 13 bases between them. The CDR3 length is 14 residues. From germline, CDR1 is SGDLS and CDR2 YYNGEE. The CDR3 DNA is TGTGCCAGCAGCCCCTTAGTAGGTCCAGATACGCAGTATTTT. This sequence encodes CASSPLVGPDTQYF.

The V call is TRBV15, the J call TRBJ1-5; weak D call: TRBD1 (5 bases). The ends were cut back, 9 bases at V and 3 bases at J, with 18 bases in the middle. Germline CDR1 LNHNV, CDR2 YYDKDF (reference sequence). This CDR3 comprises 15 residues. The CDR3 DNA follows: TGTGCCACTACCGGGGGGGTCGGTTTCAATCAGCCCCAGCATTTT. Its protein product is CATTGGVGFNQPQHF. Based on the CDR3 plus reference TRBV15 and TRBJ1-5, the full variable domain is DAMVIQNPRYQVTQFGKPVTLSCSQTLNHNVMYWYQQKSSQAPKLLFHYYDKDFNNEADTPDNFQSRRPNTSFCFLDIRSPGLGDTAMYLCATTGGVGFNQPQHFGDGTRLSIL.

This clonotype has ten or more counts. The chain links TRBV27 to TRBJ2-5; 9 bases are shared with TRBD2. Germline loops: CDR1 MNHEY, CDR2 SMNVEV (reference sequence). V lost 0 bases and J lost 2; bases outside the gene matches: 7. The CDR3 extends over 17 amino acids. In DNA form, the CDR3 reads TGTGCCAGCAGTTTATCGCCACCGGGACTAGCTCAAGAGACCCAGTACTTC. Residues: CASSLSPPGLAQETQYF.

This chain connects TRBV5-1 to TRBJ2-3; D is possibly TRBD1 (6 bases). This CDR3 is built from 11 residues. V gave up 5 bases and J gave up 9 bases, with 10 bases separating them. Germline assignment: CDR1 SGHRS and CDR2 YFSETQ. CDR3 sequence (DNA): TGCGCCAGCAGATCGAGGGGGACGCAGTATTTT. Its translation: CASRSRGTQYF.

This clonotype has more than one count but fewer than ten. The chain couples TRBV2 to TRBJ2-7; the D gene could be TRBD1 or TRBD2 (6 bases each). The CDR3 loop spans 14 amino acids. Germline V gives CDR1 SNHLY, CDR2 FYNNEI. V dropped 8 bases and J dropped 2 bases, with 16 bases sitting between them. The CDR3 nucleotides are TGTGCCAGCTCTCCATCGGGGGCCCCCTACGAGCAGTACTTC. The encoded protein is CASSPSGAPYEQYF.

The J gene is TRBJ2-7, the V gene TRBV7-2; tentative D call: TRBD2 (6 bases). The V and J ends lost 6 bases and 1 base respectively, with 13 bases between them. This CDR3 has 14 residues. Germline CDR1 reads SGHTA; CDR2 reads FQGNSA. CDR3 amino acids: CASSWTEGSYEQYF. The CDR3 DNA follows: TGTGCCAGCAGTTGGACGGAGGGATCCTACGAGCAGTACTTC. Full variable domain (rest looked up from reference TRBV7-2 and TRBJ2-7): GAGVSQSPSNKVTEKGKDVELRCDPISGHTALYWYRQSLGQGLEFLIYFQGNSAPDKSGLPSDRFSAERTGGSVSTLTIQRTQQEDSAVYLCASSWTEGSYEQYFGPGTRLTVT.

The V and J genes are TRBV20-1 and TRBJ1-4, with D possibly TRBD1 on 6 matching bases. This CDR3 region has 15 residues. Germline CDR1 DFQATT, CDR2 SNEGSKA (reference sequence). V lost 0 bases and J lost 3, with 11 bases in between. The CDR3 bases are TGCAGTGCTAGAGAACCTAACAGGGCTAATGAAAAACTGTTTTTT. It yields the protein CSAREPNRANEKLFF.

This clonotype was found many times. The chain employs TRBV6-5 and TRBJ2-1, with 9 nucleotides matching TRBD1. After removal of 0 bases from V and 16 bases from J, the junction contained 13 bases not matched to a gene. The germline CDR1 and CDR2 sequences are MNHEY and SVGAGI. The length of the CDR3 is 15 residues. CDR3 sequence (DNA): TGTGCCAGCAGTTACTCGACGCCGATCCGGGACAGGGTCTTCTTC. Protein sequence: CASSYSTPIRDRVFF.

V and J are TRBV6-1 and TRBJ2-3; 9 bases are shared with TRBD2. Trimming took 7 bases from V and 5 from J; bases not matched to a gene: 7. The CDR3 consists of 14 residues. Per the germline V gene, CDR1 is MNHNS and CDR2 is SASEGT. This chain's CDR3 is CASNRGGAGDTQYF. The CDR3 region has the DNA TGTGCCAGCAACCGCGGGGGGGCTGGAGATACGCAGTATTTT.

The CDR3 DNA reads TGTGCCAGCAGCGCCCCGGGCCCCACTAACTATGGCTACACCTTC. Residues: CASSAPGPTNYGYTF. The chain couples TRBV9 to TRBJ1-2; D is ambiguous. CDR1 is SGDLS, CDR2 YYNGEE, per germline. V was cut by 3 bases and J by 0 bases, with 12 bases left in between. CDR3 length: 15 residues.